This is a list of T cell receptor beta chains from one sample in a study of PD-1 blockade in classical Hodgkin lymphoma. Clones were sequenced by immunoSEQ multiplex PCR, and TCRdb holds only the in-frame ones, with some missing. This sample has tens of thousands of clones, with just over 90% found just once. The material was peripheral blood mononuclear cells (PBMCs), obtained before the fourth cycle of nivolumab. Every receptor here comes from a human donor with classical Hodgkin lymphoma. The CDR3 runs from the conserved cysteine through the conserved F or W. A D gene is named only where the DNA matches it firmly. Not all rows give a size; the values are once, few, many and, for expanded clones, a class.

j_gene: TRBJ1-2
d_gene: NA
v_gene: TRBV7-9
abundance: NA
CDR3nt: TGTGCCAGCAGCTTGGACCGTAATAACTATGGCTACACCTTC
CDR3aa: CASSLDRNNYGYTF

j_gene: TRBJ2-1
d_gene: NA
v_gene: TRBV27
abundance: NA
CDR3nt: TGTGCCAGCTCTGCTAGTCCGTCCTACAATGAGCAGTTCTTC
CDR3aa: CASSASPSYNEQFF

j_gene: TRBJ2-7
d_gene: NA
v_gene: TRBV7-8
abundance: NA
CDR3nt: TGTGCCAGCAGCCCAGGCAAGTACGAGCAGTACTTC
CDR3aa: CASSPGKYEQYF

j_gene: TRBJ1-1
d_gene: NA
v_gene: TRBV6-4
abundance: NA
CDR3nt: TGTGCCAGCAGTGTCTCCTCCGAGCCCGGCACTGAAGCTTTCTTT
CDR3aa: CASSVSSEPGTEAFF

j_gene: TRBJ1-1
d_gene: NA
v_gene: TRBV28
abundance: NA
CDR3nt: TGTGCCAGCAGCCAGGCTTACAGGGTGGGGACTGAAGCTTTCTTT
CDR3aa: CASSQAYRVGTEAFF

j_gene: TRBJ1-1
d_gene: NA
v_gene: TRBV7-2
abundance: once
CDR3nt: TGTGCCAGCAGCTTACTCAGGGGGAACACTGAAGCTTTCTTT
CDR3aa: CASSLLRGNTEAFF

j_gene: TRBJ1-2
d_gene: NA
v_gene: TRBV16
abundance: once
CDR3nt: TGTGCCAGCAGCCCTCCGAGGGAGGTTGGCTATGGCTACACCTTC
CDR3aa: CASSPPREVGYGYTF

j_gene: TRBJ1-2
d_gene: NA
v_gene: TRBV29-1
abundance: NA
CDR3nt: TGCAGCGCAACAACCGGGGCCGACTATGGCTACACCTTC
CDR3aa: CSATTGADYGYTF

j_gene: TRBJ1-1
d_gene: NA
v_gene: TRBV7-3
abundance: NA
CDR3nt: TGTGCCAGCAGCAAACAGGGAAACACTGAAGCTTTCTTT
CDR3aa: CASSKQGNTEAFF

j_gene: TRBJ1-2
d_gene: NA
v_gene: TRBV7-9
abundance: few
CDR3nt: TGTGCCAGCACCTTAGGGCCAAGCGGCTACACCTTC
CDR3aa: CASTLGPSGYTF

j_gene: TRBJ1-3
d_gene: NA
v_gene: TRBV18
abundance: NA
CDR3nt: TGTGCCAGCTCACCAGCAGGGGCTGGAAACACCATATATTTT
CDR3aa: CASSPAGAGNTIYF

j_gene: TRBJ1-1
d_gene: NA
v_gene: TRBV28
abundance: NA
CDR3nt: TGTGCCAGCAGTTCCCGACAGGTCTCGAACACTGAAGCTTTCTTT
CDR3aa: CASSSRQVSNTEAFF

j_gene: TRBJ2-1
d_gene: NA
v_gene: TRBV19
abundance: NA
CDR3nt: TGTGCCAGTAGTAACCTCCGGGACGGGAATGAGCAGTTCTTC
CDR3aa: CASSNLRDGNEQFF

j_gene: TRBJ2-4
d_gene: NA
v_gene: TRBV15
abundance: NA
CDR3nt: TGTGCCACCAGCAGAGTGAGTTTACAAGACAAAAACATTCAGTACTTC
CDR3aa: CATSRVSLQDKNIQYF

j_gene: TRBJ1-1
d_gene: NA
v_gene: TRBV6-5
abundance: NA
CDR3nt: TGTGCCAGCAGTTACAGCGATAAAATTTCGTTT
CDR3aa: CASSYSDKISF

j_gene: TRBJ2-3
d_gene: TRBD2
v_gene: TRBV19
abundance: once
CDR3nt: TGTGCCAGTAGTATAGGTCTAAGCGGGGGCACAGATACGCAGTATTTT
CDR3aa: CASSIGLSGGTDTQYF

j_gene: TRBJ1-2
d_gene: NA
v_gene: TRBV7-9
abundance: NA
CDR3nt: TGTGCCCCGGAGGACGAACCCTATGGCTACACCTTC
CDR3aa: CAPEDEPYGYTF

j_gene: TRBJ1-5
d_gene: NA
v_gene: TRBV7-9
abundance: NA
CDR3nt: TGTGCCAGCAGCTTAGCCCTACAGGAGGATCAGCCCCAGCATTTT
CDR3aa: CASSLALQEDQPQHF

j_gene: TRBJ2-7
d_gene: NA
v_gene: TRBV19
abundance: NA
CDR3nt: TGTGCCAGTAGCATCCAGGGTTACGAGCAGTACTTC
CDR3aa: CASSIQGYEQYF

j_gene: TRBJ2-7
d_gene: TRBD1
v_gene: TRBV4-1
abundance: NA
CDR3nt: TGCGCCAGCAGCCTCGGACAGGGGTCCTACGAGCAGTACTTC
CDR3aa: CASSLGQGSYEQYF

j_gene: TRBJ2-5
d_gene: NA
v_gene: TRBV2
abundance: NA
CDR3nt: TGTGCCAGCAGTGGCACAGGGATCGGGGAGACCCAGTACTTC
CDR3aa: CASSGTGIGETQYF

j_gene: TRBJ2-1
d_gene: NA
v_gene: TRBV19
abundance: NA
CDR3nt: TGTGCCAGTAGTCCCCCGGTCGGGCGGGATGAGCAGTTCTTC
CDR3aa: CASSPPVGRDEQFF

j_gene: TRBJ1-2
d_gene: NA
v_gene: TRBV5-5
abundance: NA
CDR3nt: TGTGCCAGCAGCTTGGCCTCTGCGGGGGCGGACTATGGCTACACCTTC
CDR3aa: CASSLASAGADYGYTF

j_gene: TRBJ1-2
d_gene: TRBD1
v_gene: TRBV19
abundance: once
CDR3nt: TGTGCCAGTAGTCCCGGGACAGGCCCAGCTAACTATGGCTACACCTTC
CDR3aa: CASSPGTGPANYGYTF

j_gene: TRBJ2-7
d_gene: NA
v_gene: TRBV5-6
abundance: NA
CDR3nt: TGTGCCAGCAGCTTGGGGGGAGATTTCTACGAGCAGTACTTC
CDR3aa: CASSLGGDFYEQYF

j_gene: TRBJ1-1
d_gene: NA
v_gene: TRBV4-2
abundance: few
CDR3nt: TGTGCCAGCAGCCAAGATGCCAGGGTAAAGTCTGAAGCTTTCTTT
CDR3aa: CASSQDARVKSEAFF

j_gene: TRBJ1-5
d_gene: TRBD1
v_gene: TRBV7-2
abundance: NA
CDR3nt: TGTGCCAGCAGCTTAGATAACAGGGGGTATAATCAGCCCCAGCATTTT
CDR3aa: CASSLDNRGYNQPQHF

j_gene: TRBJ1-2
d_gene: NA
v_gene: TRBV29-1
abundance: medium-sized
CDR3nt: TGCAGCGGGGCGTGGGGCGATGGCTACACCTTC
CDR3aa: CSGAWGDGYTF

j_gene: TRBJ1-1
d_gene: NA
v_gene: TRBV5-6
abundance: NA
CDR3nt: TGTGCCAGCAGCCCTCCCCTTGGGTTAACCGCCACTGAAGCTTTCTTT
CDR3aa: CASSPPLGLTATEAFF

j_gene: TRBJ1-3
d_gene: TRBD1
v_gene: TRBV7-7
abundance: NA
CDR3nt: TGTGCCAGCAGCTCCCTGACAGGGGGAAACACCATATATTTT
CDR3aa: CASSSLTGGNTIYF

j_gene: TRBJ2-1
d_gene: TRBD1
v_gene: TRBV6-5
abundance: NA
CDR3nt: TGTGCCAGCAGCCCCGGGACAGGGGTTAACAATGAGCAGTTCTTC
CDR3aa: CASSPGTGVNNEQFF

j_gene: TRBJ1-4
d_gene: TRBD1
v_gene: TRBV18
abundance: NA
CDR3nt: TGTGCCAGCTCACCATGGGACAGGGGTGAAAAACTGTTTTTT
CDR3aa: CASSPWDRGEKLFF

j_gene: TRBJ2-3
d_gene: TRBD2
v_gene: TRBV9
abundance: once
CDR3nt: TGTGCCAGCAGCGCCCTGCAGCGGGGATTCACAGATACGCAGTATTTT
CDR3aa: CASSALQRGFTDTQYF

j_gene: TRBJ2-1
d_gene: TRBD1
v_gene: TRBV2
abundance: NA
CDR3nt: TGTGCCATCTCGACAGGGGCAAATGAGCAGTTCTTC
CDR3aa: CAISTGANEQFF

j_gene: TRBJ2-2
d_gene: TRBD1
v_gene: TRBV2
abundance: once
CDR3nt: TGTGCCAGCAGTGACCCCCACAGGGGTGGCACCGGGGAGCTGTTTTTT
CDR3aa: CASSDPHRGGTGELFF

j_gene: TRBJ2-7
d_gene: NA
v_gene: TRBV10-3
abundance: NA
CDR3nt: TGTGCCATCAGTGACGGGGGGCCGGGCTACGAGCAGTACTTC
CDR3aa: CAISDGGPGYEQYF

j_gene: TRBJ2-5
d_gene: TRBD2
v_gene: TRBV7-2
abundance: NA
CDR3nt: TGTGCCAGCAGCTTAGGTCTTAGCGGGGAACAAGAGACCCAGTACTTC
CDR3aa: CASSLGLSGEQETQYF

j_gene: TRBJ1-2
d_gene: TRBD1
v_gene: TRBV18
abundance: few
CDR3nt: TGTGCCAGCTCGCCCGGGACAGGTCCTTATGGCTACACCTTC
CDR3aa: CASSPGTGPYGYTF